The 30 T cell receptor beta chains below come from one sample, sequenced in a study of blood T cell repertoires in COVID-19. Some clones are missing from TCRdb's copy, which holds only in-frame ones; the method was immunoSEQ multiplex PCR. The table has 250,000 to 300,000 clones, roughly 89% seen once. Sequenced material: peripheral blood. The receptors stem from a woman aged 40-49 years who had recovered from COVID-19.

The V and J genes are TRBV7-6 and TRBJ2-3; 11 bases are a match to TRBD2. The trim removed 3 bases at V and 4 bases at J, leaving 3 bases unmatched. Germline assignment: CDR1 SGHVS and CDR2 FNYEAQ. The CDR3 is 15 amino acids. CDR3 amino acids: CASSLTSGEPDTQYF. DNA of the CDR3: TGTGCCAGCAGCTTGACTAGCGGGGAGCCAGATACGCAGTATTTT.

The chain recombines TRBV10-1 with TRBJ2-3, with TRBD2 as a possible D gene (7 bases). V gave up 0 bases and J gave up 1 base, with 17 bases separating them. Germline V gives CDR1 WNHNN, CDR2 SYGVQD (reference sequence). The CDR3 is 18 residues long. Written as DNA, the CDR3 is TGCGCCAGCAGTGAGTCGGCGGTCGGGGAGGGGGGCACAGATACGCAGTATTTT. This gives the protein CASSESAVGEGGTDTQYF.

This chain joins TRBV9 and TRBJ2-7, with 8 bases that match TRBD2. The CDR3 length is 16 residues. Germline trimming cut 2 bases from V and 0 bases from J; bases unmatched to any gene: 7. Looked up from germline, CDR1 is SGDLS and CDR2 is YYNGEE. The CDR3 is CASSVGGLESSYEQYF. The CDR3 DNA follows: TGTGCCAGCAGCGTGGGGGGACTAGAGAGCTCCTACGAGCAGTACTTC. Full variable domain (rest looked up from reference TRBV9 and TRBJ2-7): DSGVTQTPKHLITATGQRVTLRCSPRSGDLSVYWYQQSLDQGLQFLIQYYNGEERAKGNILERFSAQQFPDLHSELNLSSLELGDSALYFCASSVGGLESSYEQYFGPGTRLTVT.

This clone was recorded only once. The chain carries TRBV6-1 and TRBJ1-4, with D hard to call. V was clipped by 0 bases and J by 3 bases, with 11 bases between them. The CDR3 runs to 16 residues. Per germline, CDR1 MNHNS and CDR2 SASEGT. The CDR3 spells CASSEARGVANEKLFF. The CDR3 DNA reads TGTGCCAGCAGTGAAGCGCGGGGTGTGGCTAATGAAAAACTGTTTTTT.

V usage is TRBV19 and J usage is TRBJ1-1; 9 bases agree with TRBD1. Unmatched junction bases numbered 8, after V lost 5 bases and J lost 4 bases. The CDR3 loop spans 15 amino acids. Germline CDR1 LNHDA, CDR2 SQIVND (reference sequence). The CDR3 coding sequence is TGTGCCAGTAGTCCCTGGACAGGGGCGGGCACTGAAGCTTTCTTT. Protein sequence: CASSPWTGAGTEAFF.

V and J are TRBV5-4 and TRBJ2-3; 7 positions match TRBD1. J gave up 4 bases and V 0 bases, and 2 bases lay outside the gene matches. CDR3 size: 14 residues. Per the germline V gene, CDR1 is SGHNT and CDR2 is YYREEE (reference sequence). The CDR3 coding sequence is TGTGCCAGCAGCTTGGAGGGGGCCGCAGATACGCAGTATTTT. It codes for CASSLEGAADTQYF.

The chain carries TRBV7-9 and TRBJ2-7, with 11 bases fitting TRBD2. V was clipped by 4 bases and J by 3 bases; unmatched bases: 2. The CDR3 runs to 14 residues. Germline lookup yields CDR1 SEHNR and CDR2 FQNEAQ (reference sequence). CDR3 amino acids: CASSYGLAGYEQYF. As DNA, the CDR3 is TGTGCCAGCAGCTATGGACTAGCGGGCTACGAGCAGTACTTC. The variable domain in full, completed from reference TRBV7-9 and TRBJ2-7, reads DTGVSQNPRHKITKRGQNVTFRCDPISEHNRLYWYRQTLGQGPEFLTYFQNEAQLEKSRLLSDRFSAERPKGSFSTLEIQRTEQGDSAMYLCASSYGLAGYEQYFGPGTRLTVT.

This chain joins TRBV11-2 and TRBJ2-4, with D perhaps matching TRBD2 (9 bases). Trimming left V 5 bases short and J 6 bases short, with 20 bases between. This CDR3 comprises 16 residues. CDR1 SGHAT and CDR2 FQNNGV come from the germline V gene. Here the CDR3 DNA reads TGTGCCAGCAGCCAGGGGGCGGGAGGGCCCGGAAACATTCAGTACTTC. This encodes CASSQGAGGPGNIQYF.

The chain employs TRBV6-2 or TRBV6-3 and TRBJ2-3, with 8 bases lining up with TRBD2. CDR1 MNHEY and CDR2 SVGEGT come from the germline V gene. Unmatched junction bases numbered 6, after V lost 2 bases and J lost 5 bases. CDR3 length: 15 amino acids. The CDR3 nucleotides read TGTGCCAGCAGTTACCCCGGGAGCGGGAGAGATACGCAGTATTTT. The encoded protein is CASSYPGSGRDTQYF.

This clone occurred once. The rearrangement joins TRBV7-3 to TRBJ2-3; possibly TRBD2 for D (6 bases). CDR3 length: 15 amino acids. The germline V gene encodes CDR1 SGHTA and CDR2 FQGTGA. V lost 5 bases, J lost 2 bases, and 14 bases lay in between. CDR3 region: CASSPGAAYTDTQYF. The CDR3 DNA follows: TGTGCCAGCAGCCCGGGAGCGGCATACACAGATACGCAGTATTTT.

This clone was detected a few times. Different DNA sequences within this sample yield the same CDR3. The chain is built from TRBV27 and TRBJ2-1, with 9 nucleotides matching TRBD1. V shed 8 bases, J shed 4 bases, and the junction held 6 bases outside the gene matches. The CDR3 covers 14 residues. Germline assignment: CDR1 MNHEY and CDR2 SMNVEV (reference sequence). The CDR3 loop is CASSLGTGYNEQFF. The CDR3 DNA follows: TGTGCCAGCTCCCTAGGGACAGGGTACAATGAGCAGTTCTTC.

The chain couples TRBV7-8 to TRBJ2-2; 9 bases match TRBD2. The CDR3 length is 16 residues. The ends lost 2 bases at V and 5 bases at J; junction bases unmatched: 6. CDR1 is SGHVS and CDR2 is FQNEAQ in the germline V gene. As DNA, the CDR3 is TGTGCCAGCAGCTTAAGGGCGGGAGGGGGAACCGGGGAGCTGTTTTTT. It codes for CASSLRAGGGTGELFF.

V gene TRBV3-1 (or the pseudogene TRBV3-2) combines with J gene TRBJ2-3, with 9 nucleotides matching TRBD2. CDR3 size: 17 residues. J gave up 3 bases and V 1 base, and 8 bases lay outside the gene matches. Germline CDR1 LGHDT, CDR2 YNNKEL (reference sequence). The CDR3 DNA is TGTGCCAGCAGCCAAGTGGGCGGGAGGGTCGAAACAGATACGCAGTATTTT. Amino acid sequence: CASSQVGGRVETDTQYF.

The chain has TRBV27 and TRBJ1-1; 9 bases agree with TRBD1. Trimming took 9 bases from V and 1 from J; bases not matched to a gene: 6. CDR1 is MNHEY and CDR2 is SMNVEV in the germline V gene (reference sequence). CDR3 length: 14 residues. CDR3: CASRHRGQNTEAFF. CDR3 DNA sequence: TGTGCCAGTCGTCACAGGGGGCAGAACACTGAAGCTTTCTTT.

This clone was observed once. The chain combines TRBV28 with TRBJ2-7; TRBD2 matches at 10 bases. Losses at the gene ends were 2 bases for V and 6 bases for J; bases not matched to a gene: 4. The germline gives CDR1 MDHEN, CDR2 SYDVKM. The CDR3 is 14 amino acids. CDR3 sequence (DNA): TGTGCCAGCAGTTTACTAGCGGGGGATTTCGAGCAGTACTTC. Translation gives CASSLLAGDFEQYF.

Only one count was recorded for this clone. The chain is built from TRBV13 and TRBJ2-2; D gene unclear. Trimming cost V 2 bases and J 2 bases, with 6 bases left between them. The V gene's germline CDR1 is PRHDT and CDR2 FYEKMQ (reference sequence). The CDR3 extends over 14 amino acids. CDR3 residues: CASSLFRNTGELFF. The CDR3 nucleotides read TGTGCCAGCAGCTTATTCAGAAACACCGGGGAGCTGTTTTTT.

The genes are TRBV11-3 and TRBJ2-1; the match to TRBD2 covers 10 bases. The V gene's germline CDR1 is SGHNT and CDR2 YENEEA. The ends lost 4 bases at V and 7 bases at J; junction bases unmatched: 10. The CDR3 runs to 16 residues. The CDR3 loop is CASSSYLAGGLNEQFF. The CDR3 DNA sequence: TGTGCCAGCAGCTCCTACTTAGCGGGAGGTCTAAATGAGCAGTTCTTC.

The chain employs TRBV7-9 and TRBJ2-2; 7 bases agree with TRBD1. The CDR3 extends over 16 amino acids. Germline assignment: CDR1 SEHNR and CDR2 FQNEAQ (reference sequence). V trimming: 6 bases; J trimming: 3 bases; junction bases outside the gene matches: 10. CDR3 amino acids: CASSRSRDSYTGELFF. In DNA, the CDR3 is TGTGCCAGCAGTCGCAGCCGGGACAGCTACACCGGGGAGCTGTTTTTT.

For this clone: The junction differs from germline at one of its ends, possibly a read error. This chain uses TRBV7-7 with TRBJ1-2, with D possibly being TRBD1 (6 bases). The V gene's germline CDR1 is SSHAT and CDR2 FNYEAQ (reference sequence). The CDR3 runs 14 residues. CDR3 bases: TGTGCTAGCAGCTTAGCACAGGGAGCAGGCGGCTACACCTTC. Its protein product is CASSLAQGAGGYTF.

This clone was counted a single time. V gene TRBV27 combines with J gene TRBJ2-7, with D maybe TRBD2 (5 bases). Deletions cut 3 bases from V and 0 bases from J, with 18 bases between. Germline CDR1 MNHEY, CDR2 SMNVEV (reference sequence). The CDR3 contains 17 residues. The CDR3 spells CASSLTPRGSSSYEQYF. The CDR3 nucleotides read TGTGCCAGCAGTTTGACCCCCCGCGGGTCTAGCTCCTACGAGCAGTACTTC.

The rearrangement joins TRBV5-1 to TRBJ2-3; D is unresolved. Germline CDR1 is SGHRS and CDR2 is YFSETQ. Trimming removed 5 bases at V and 2 bases at J, with 15 bases between. This CDR3 is 15 amino acids long. The DNA for the CDR3 is TGCGCCAGCAGGATCCGATCGGAGCCCACAGATACGCAGTATTTT. Protein sequence: CASRIRSEPTDTQYF. The full variable domain, with the rest looked up from reference TRBV5-1 and TRBJ2-3, is KAGVTQTPRYLIKTRGQQVTLSCSPISGHRSVSWYQQTPGQGLQFLFEYFSETQRNKGNFPGRFSGRQFSNSRSEMNVSTLELGDSALYLCASRIRSEPTDTQYFGPGTRLTVL.

The V call is TRBV2, the J call TRBJ2-3; 9 bases fit TRBD2. The germline V gene encodes CDR1 SNHLY and CDR2 FYNNEI. J gave up 3 bases and V 0 bases, and 7 bases lay outside the gene matches. The CDR3 is 17 amino acids. The CDR3 reads CASSEALAGIGTDTQYF. The CDR3 DNA reads as TGTGCCAGCAGTGAAGCGCTAGCGGGAATAGGGACAGATACGCAGTATTTT.

J is TRBJ2-1 and V is TRBV28; TRBD2 is a possible D gene (6 bases). This CDR3 spans 15 amino acids. The V gene lost 3 bases and the J gene lost 9 bases, with 18 bases spanning the gap. From germline, CDR1 is MDHEN and CDR2 SYDVKM. In DNA form, the CDR3 reads TGTGCCAGCAGTTTCGGGCTAGCCCGACTAGGTGAGCAGTTCTTC. Its protein product is CASSFGLARLGEQFF.

The V call is TRBV28, the J call TRBJ1-5; D gene ambiguous. The CDR3 loop spans 14 amino acids. Trimming took off 2 bases at V and 4 bases at J, with 9 bases between the two ends. Germline assignment: CDR1 MDHEN and CDR2 SYDVKM. CDR3 residues: CASSLTTRNQPQHF. DNA of the CDR3: TGTGCCAGCAGTTTAACAACCCGAAATCAGCCCCAGCATTTT.

This rearrangement joins TRBV29-1 to TRBJ2-1; maybe TRBD2 (6 bases). CDR1 and CDR2 from the germline V gene are SQVTM and ANQGSEA. CDR3 size: 12 residues. Between the trimmed V and J ends, which lost 4 bases and 9 bases, there was a span of 13 bases. Here the CDR3 reads CSVARERGEQFF. CDR3 in DNA: TGCAGCGTTGCCCGGGAGAGGGGTGAGCAGTTCTTC.

V and J are TRBV6-5 and TRBJ2-5; no reliable D call. The germline CDR1 and CDR2 sequences are MNHEY and SVGAGI. Trimming cost V 3 bases and J 5 bases, with 10 bases left between them. This CDR3 has 13 residues. The CDR3 is CASSYDFGETQYF. The CDR3 bases are TGTGCCAGCAGTTATGACTTCGGGGAGACCCAGTACTTC.

This clone was recorded once. The genes are TRBV29-1 and TRBJ1-4; TRBD1 matches at 8 bases. V was clipped by 0 bases and J by 8 bases; unmatched bases: 5. The length of the CDR3 is 14 residues. Germline-derived CDR1 and CDR2 are SQVTM and ANQGSEA. The CDR3 coding sequence is TGCAGCGTTGAAGAAGGACAGGGAGCAGAAAAACTGTTTTTT. Its protein product is CSVEEGQGAEKLFF.

The rearrangement joins TRBV18 to TRBJ2-1; 10 nucleotides agree with TRBD1. Germline V CDR1 and CDR2: KGHSH, LQKENI. CDR3 size: 15 residues. J lost 7 bases, V lost 6 bases, and 9 bases had no gene match. CDR3: CASSRGGQGWNEQFF. As DNA, the CDR3 is TGTGCCAGCTCTCGCGGGGGACAGGGGTGGAATGAGCAGTTCTTC.

The chain employs TRBV29-1 and TRBJ2-5, with 12 bases identical to TRBD2. Germline lookup yields CDR1 SQVTM and CDR2 ANQGSEA. This CDR3 contains 13 residues. This CDR3 is CSIRTSGEETQYF. CDR3 coding DNA: TGCAGTATTAGGACTAGCGGGGAAGAGACCCAGTACTTC.

J is TRBJ1-1 and V is TRBV2, with D tentatively TRBD1 (5 bases). The V and J ends lost 5 bases and 7 bases respectively, with 8 bases between them. Germline assignment: CDR1 SNHLY and CDR2 FYNNEI. The length of the CDR3 is 11 residues. The CDR3, as DNA: TGTGCCAGCAGTCGGGGGGGTGAAGCTTTCTTT. Translated: CASSRGGEAFF.